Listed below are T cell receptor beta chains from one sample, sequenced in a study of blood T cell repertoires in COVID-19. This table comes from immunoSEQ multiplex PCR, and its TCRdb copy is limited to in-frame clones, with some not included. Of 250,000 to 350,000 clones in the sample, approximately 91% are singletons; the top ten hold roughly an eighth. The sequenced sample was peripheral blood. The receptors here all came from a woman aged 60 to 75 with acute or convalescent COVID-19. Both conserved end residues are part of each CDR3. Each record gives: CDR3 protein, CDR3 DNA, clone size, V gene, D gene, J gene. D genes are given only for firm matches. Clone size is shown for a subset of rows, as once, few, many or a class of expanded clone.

CDR3: CASSQVARGDTQYF
DNA: TGTGCCAGCAGCCAAGTTGCTAGGGGAGATACGCAGTATTTT
size: .
V: TRBV3-1/TRBV3-2
D: .
J: TRBJ2-3

CDR3: CASSQRGAGGTGELFF
DNA: TGTGCCAGCAGCCAAAGGGGGGCAGGGGGCACCGGGGAGCTGTTTTTT
size: .
V: TRBV3-1/TRBV3-2
D: .
J: TRBJ2-2

CDR3: CASRDNRAGELFF
DNA: TGTGCCAGCAGAGATAACAGGGCCGGGGAGCTGTTTTTT
size: .
V: TRBV12-3/TRBV12-4
D: .
J: TRBJ2-2

CDR3: CATSSPLGQVLQETQYF
DNA: TGTGCCACCAGCAGCCCCTTAGGACAGGTCCTCCAAGAGACCCAGTACTTC
size: .
V: TRBV15
D: TRBD1
J: TRBJ2-5

CDR3: CASRAGNYGYTF
DNA: TGTGCCAGCAGGGCCGGGAACTATGGCTACACCTTC
size: .
V: TRBV6-5
D: .
J: TRBJ1-2

CDR3: CASSSDLGQPSSYNSPLHF
DNA: TGTGCCAGCAGTTCCGATCTTGGACAGCCGAGCTCCTATAATTCACCCCTCCACTTT
size: .
V: TRBV28
D: .
J: TRBJ1-6

CDR3: CASSLGTGATDTQYF
DNA: TGTGCCAGCAGCTTGGGGACAGGGGCAACAGATACGCAGTATTTT
size: .
V: TRBV7-6
D: TRBD1
J: TRBJ2-3

CDR3: CASSANPTDQETQYF
DNA: TGTGCCAGCAGCGCGAACCCGACAGACCAAGAGACCCAGTACTTC
size: once
V: TRBV9
D: .
J: TRBJ2-5

CDR3: CASSVGGDPRGTGELFF
DNA: TGTGCCAGCAGCGTAGGTGGGGACCCAAGGGGGACCGGGGAGCTGTTTTTT
size: .
V: TRBV9
D: .
J: TRBJ2-2

CDR3: CASSQAIAGKGEGELFF
DNA: TGTGCCAGCAGCCAGGCGATAGCGGGAAAGGGAGAGGGGGAGCTGTTTTTT
size: .
V: TRBV3-1/TRBV3-2
D: TRBD2
J: TRBJ2-2

CDR3: CASSFRSFTDTQYF
DNA: TGTGCCAGCAGCTTCCGGTCCTTCACAGATACGCAGTATTTT
size: .
V: TRBV7-8
D: .
J: TRBJ2-3

CDR3: CSVDALAGNNYEQYF
DNA: TGCAGCGTTGACGCACTAGCGGGAAATAACTACGAGCAGTACTTC
size: .
V: TRBV29-1
D: TRBD2
J: TRBJ2-7

CDR3: CASSLGTASTDTQYF
DNA: TGCGCCAGCAGCTTGGGGACAGCTAGCACAGATACGCAGTATTTT
size: .
V: TRBV5-1
D: .
J: TRBJ2-3

CDR3: CASSVYDSQDTQYF
DNA: TGTGCCAGCAGCGTATACGACAGCCAAGATACGCAGTATTTT
size: .
V: TRBV9
D: .
J: TRBJ2-3

CDR3: CSASGGHGEIMASTNEKLFF
DNA: TGCAGTGCTAGTGGAGGACACGGCGAGATAATGGCCTCAACTAATGAAAAACTGTTTTTT
size: .
V: TRBV20-1
D: .
J: TRBJ1-4

CDR3: CASSFNRPSSGNTIYF
DNA: TGTGCCAGCAGCTTTAACAGGCCAAGCTCTGGAAACACCATATATTTT
size: .
V: TRBV7-8
D: .
J: TRBJ1-3

CDR3: CASSPGTGGYF
DNA: TGTGCCAGCTCACCAGGAACAGGGGGTTACTTC
size: .
V: TRBV18
D: TRBD1
J: TRBJ2-5

CDR3: CASSSGQLTNEKLFF
DNA: TGCGCCAGCAGCTCAGGACAGCTAACTAATGAAAAACTGTTTTTT
size: few
V: TRBV5-1
D: .
J: TRBJ1-4

CDR3: CASTLGQRNNEKLFF
DNA: TGTGCCAGCACCTTAGGACAGCGGAATAATGAAAAACTGTTTTTT
size: .
V: TRBV2
D: .
J: TRBJ1-4

CDR3: CASSKGPDRGCGYTF
DNA: TGTGCCAGCAGCAAGGGGCCGGACAGGGGTTGTGGCTACACCTTC
size: .
V: TRBV21-1
D: .
J: TRBJ1-2

CDR3: CASSWGQGNTEAFF
DNA: TGTGCCAGCAGCTGGGGACAGGGGAACACTGAAGCTTTCTTT
size: .
V: TRBV7-9
D: TRBD1
J: TRBJ1-1

CDR3: CASSLGPTSPSYNEQFF
DNA: TGTGCCAGCAGCTTGGGGCCGACTAGCCCGTCCTACAATGAGCAGTTCTTC
size: .
V: TRBV5-8
D: TRBD2
J: TRBJ2-1

CDR3: CASSKFRGNQPQHF
DNA: TGTGCCAGCTCCAAGTTCCGGGGAAATCAGCCCCAGCATTTT
size: .
V: TRBV28
D: .
J: TRBJ1-5

CDR3: CASSLRQNYGYTF
DNA: TGTGCCAGCAGTTTACGACAGAACTATGGCTACACCTTC
size: .
V: TRBV12-3/TRBV12-4
D: .
J: TRBJ1-2

CDR3: CASSLQGYYGYTF
DNA: TGTGCCAGCAGTTTGCAGGGATACTATGGCTACACCTTC
size: once
V: TRBV12-3/TRBV12-4
D: .
J: TRBJ1-2

CDR3: CASSLLGLAEGEQYF
DNA: TGTGCCAGCAGCTTACTGGGACTAGCGGAAGGCGAGCAGTACTTC
size: .
V: TRBV5-6
D: TRBD2
J: TRBJ2-7

CDR3: CASSIYFGGTGELFF
DNA: TGTGCCAGTAGTATCTATTTCGGCGGCACCGGGGAGCTGTTTTTT
size: .
V: TRBV19
D: .
J: TRBJ2-2

CDR3: CASSADRTVTGELFF
DNA: TGTGCCAGCAGCGCGGACAGGACGGTGACCGGGGAGCTGTTTTTT
size: few
V: TRBV9
D: TRBD1
J: TRBJ2-2

CDR3: CASSPLRPANTDTQYF
DNA: TGTGCCAGCTCACCACTGCGGCCAGCGAACACAGATACGCAGTATTTT
size: .
V: TRBV18
D: .
J: TRBJ2-3

CDR3: CASIGRGERTEAFF
DNA: TGTGCCAGTATTGGGAGGGGGGAGCGGACTGAAGCTTTCTTT
size: .
V: TRBV19
D: .
J: TRBJ1-1

CDR3: CASSVLGTGGRGYTF
DNA: TGTGCCAGCAGCGTGTTGGGGACAGGGGGCCGAGGCTACACCTTC
size: .
V: TRBV9
D: TRBD1
J: TRBJ1-2

CDR3: CASSLEATGGAFF
DNA: TGCGCCAGCAGCTTGGAGGCTACCGGCGGAGCTTTCTTT
size: once
V: TRBV5-1
D: .
J: TRBJ1-1

CDR3: CASSTRTGAEAFF
DNA: TGTGCCAGCAGCACTAGGACAGGAGCTGAAGCTTTCTTT
size: once
V: TRBV7-3
D: TRBD1
J: TRBJ1-1

CDR3: CSVDGTGGTDTQYF
DNA: TGCAGCGTTGACGGGACAGGGGGCACAGATACGCAGTATTTT
size: .
V: TRBV29-1
D: TRBD1
J: TRBJ2-3

CDR3: CASSLGATSGNIQYF
DNA: TGTGCCAGCAGCTTAGGTGCGACTAGCGGAAACATTCAGTACTTC
size: .
V: TRBV7-2
D: TRBD2
J: TRBJ2-4

CDR3: CASSFRVGGGQPQHF
DNA: TGTGCCAGCAGTTTCAGAGTGGGGGGGGGCCAGCCCCAGCATTTT
size: .
V: TRBV28
D: .
J: TRBJ1-5

CDR3: CASSLQGVREQYF
DNA: TGTGCCAGCAGTTTACAGGGGGTAAGAGAGCAGTACTTC
size: .
V: TRBV12-3/TRBV12-4
D: TRBD1
J: TRBJ2-7

CDR3: CASSVWELLDTQYF
DNA: TGTGCCAGCAGCGTATGGGAGTTATTAGATACGCAGTATTTT
size: .
V: TRBV9
D: .
J: TRBJ2-3

CDR3: CASSLDTDYGYTF
DNA: TGTGCCAGCAGTTTGGACACTGACTATGGCTACACCTTC
size: .
V: TRBV6-5
D: .
J: TRBJ1-2

CDR3: CASSQTFRDRVNSSYNSPLHF
DNA: TGTGCCAGCAGCCAGACCTTCCGGGACAGGGTTAACAGCTCCTATAATTCACCCCTCCACTTT
size: .
V: TRBV3-1/TRBV3-2
D: TRBD1
J: TRBJ1-6